This T cell receptor (beta chain) was identified in a study of shared clonotypes between healthy human individuals (dated by TCRdb to the early 2020s). Notes on the research overall: Three men and a couple of women, aged 18 to 49 years, made up the cohort. To increase sequencing depth and limit assay-specific biases, different laboratories used diverse techniques to prepare libraries and sequence TCR repertoires. Leukapheresis yielded between about 0.85 and 9 billion PBMCs per donor. Blood TCR repertoires of five healthy adults were deeply sequenced to estimate repertoire size and the extent of clonotype sharing between individuals. For each donor, three plates each were used for CD4 naive and CD4 memory, two plates were used for CD8 naive, and one plate was used for CD8 memory. Summary of the overall study and its limitations: Pairwise subsampling indicated that sequencing depth was expected to affect the degree of clonotype sharing among donors. Incomplete sequencing was indicated by rarefaction of sorted-subset datasets, despite the large sequencing depth. Clonotypes shared by all four sorted-subset donors showed higher generation probabilities than non-shared clonotypes. Only blood was sampled, and tissue TCR repertoires likely differ from those in blood. When a handful of donors were compared, the shared fraction of clonotypes was around 4.6% for naive CD4, less than 4% for naive CD8, roughly 2.5% for memory CD4, and less than 0.45% for memory CD8. Naive subsets generally had larger estimated clonotype richness than memory subsets. Because the study included a small number of donors, the genetic and exposure-history diversity represented was limited.

TCR CDR3 regions were amplified from genomic DNA by multiplex PCR using the deep immunoSEQ assay. Extracted genomic DNA from each cell subset was distributed evenly across all wells of several immunoSEQ 96-well plates, and each plate was treated as a replicate. For sorted subsets, each replicate PCR was loaded with around 220 ng genomic DNA, equivalent to 30,000 to 35,000 T cell genomes. Purified libraries were quantified with a Qubit 3.0 fluorometer, sized on a Bioanalyzer 2100, and re-quantified with the KAPA Library Quantification kit. Each immunoSEQ 96-well plate was sequenced on its own single-read 150-cycle Illumina NextSeq 550 flow cell. Concerning the study's data processing: Because the immunoSEQ output included only junctional sequences and no quality scores, the filtering could not be the same as the filtering used for full-length reads. To assign V/J genes and CDR3, sequences were annotated against IMGT germline references using PyIR, a Python wrapper for IgBLAST v1.9. Any read was removed if the V/J assignment was weak (E-value above 1e-6), the CDR3 was missing, or the read contained stop codons, out-of-frame junctions, or ambiguous translated residues. V3J clonotypes were defined as sequences sharing the same inferred V gene, J gene, and CDR3 amino acid sequence. The percentage overlap between two repertoires was calculated by dividing the number of shared unique clonotypes by the size of the smaller repertoire. Three approaches were used to assess repertoire richness: RTK rarefaction, the Chao1 estimator, and Recon v2.1 estimates of unobserved clonotypes. Generation probabilities were computed with OLGA for all TCRbeta clonotypes obtained by the gDNA method from a handful of donors. The clones in this table, taken by TCRdb from immuneACCESS, are in-frame only. Not every clone is retained; where verified, under half of the shortfall comes from an unresolved V gene, and the cause of the rest is unknown. The V and J calls and the clone size are those of that table, but D and trimming were determined from the DNA. This sample has roughly 2.1 million clones in its table, and approximately 94% of those were observed once. The ten largest clones take up roughly 1.8% of the sample.

V lost 6 bases and J lost 0 bases, and the count of bases not matched to a germline gene is 8. The CDR3 numbers 16 residues from cysteine through phenylalanine. Left in the record is the CDR3 DNA by itself, 48 bases read in frame from the first base. The germline V gene encodes CDR1 SEHNR and CDR2 FQNEAQ (reference sequence). For the CD8 naive samples, CD45RO-negative cells were positively selected for CCR7, yielding a CD45RA+CCR7+ population from which TemRA cells were excluded. Healthy HIV-negative adults with no recently reported acute infections or vaccinations were included as donors. Every donor was a Caucasian adult residing in Nashville, Tennessee, USA. Blood was obtained by leukapheresis, after which PBMCs were separated by Ficoll-Histopaque density gradient centrifugation and cryopreserved in liquid nitrogen vapor phase. Purity and quantity of every magnetically sorted T cell population were checked by analytical flow cytometry. Each sorted fraction had its genomic DNA isolated and then quantified by UV absorbance on a Nanodrop 2000c.

Turning to this clone: No cognate antigen has been identified for it. Per-base qualities were not stored, and no clone one base away is much larger.

The sequence derives from a man between 18 and 29 years old in good health. Some clones in this sample may be carry-over from other donors' samples. The sequenced sample consisted of naive CD8+ T cells from PBMCs. The meaning of the sample's cell subset or site label: CD45RA+CCR7+. This chain is built from TRBV7-9 and TRBJ2-3; 8 bases in between match TRBD2. The CDR3 is CASSMREAPSTDTQYF. At the DNA level, the sequence is TGTGCCAGCAGTATGCGGGAGGCCCCGAGCACAGATACGCAGTATTTT. With the portions outside the CDR3 filled from the reference TRBV7-9 and TRBJ2-3 genes, the complete variable region becomes DTGVSQNPRHKITKRGQNVTFRCDPISEHNRLYWYRQTLGQGPEFLTYFQNEAQLEKSRLLSDRFSAERPKGSFSTLEIQRTEQGDSAMYLCASSMREAPSTDTQYFGPGTRLTVL.